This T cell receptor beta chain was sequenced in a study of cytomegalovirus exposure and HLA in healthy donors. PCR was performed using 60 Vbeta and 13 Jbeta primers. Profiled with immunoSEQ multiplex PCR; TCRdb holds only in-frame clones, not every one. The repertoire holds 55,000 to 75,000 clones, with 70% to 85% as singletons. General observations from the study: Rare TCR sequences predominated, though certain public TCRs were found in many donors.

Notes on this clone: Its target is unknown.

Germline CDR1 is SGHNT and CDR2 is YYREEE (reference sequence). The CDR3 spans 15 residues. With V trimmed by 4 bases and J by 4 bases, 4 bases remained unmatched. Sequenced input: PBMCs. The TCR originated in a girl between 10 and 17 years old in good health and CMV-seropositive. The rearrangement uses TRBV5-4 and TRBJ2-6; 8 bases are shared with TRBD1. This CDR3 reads CASSPGGDGANVLTF. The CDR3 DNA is TGTGCCAGCAGCCCAGGGGGCGACGGGGCCAACGTCCTGACTTTC.